The 20 T cell receptor beta chains listed next were all sequenced from one sample in a study of T cells in Graves' hyperthyroidism and ophthalmopathy. It was RNA transcripts that yielded the amplified TCR beta CDR3 regions. A set of HTBI primers served as the primers for a first-round RT-PCR of the TCR CDR3. TCRdb reprocessed the multiplex PCR reads with MiXCR, giving one entry per CDR3 protein. The table shows 450,000 to 650,000 distinct CDR3 sequences, with over 12% occurring only once. Input material: blood. The receptors derive from a woman aged 18-35 years with Graves' ophthalmopathy.

This clonotype was seen only a few times. This chain links TRBV6-5 with TRBJ2-2; no firm D call. This CDR3 has 17 amino acids. The germline gives CDR1 MNHEY, CDR2 SVGAGI. V was trimmed by 0 bases and J by 3 bases, leaving 14 bases between them. The CDR3 region is CASSYSEWGADTGELFF. In DNA form, the CDR3 reads TGTGCCAGCAGTTACTCAGAATGGGGTGCTGACACCGGGGAGCTGTTTTTT.

V gene TRBV27 combines with J gene TRBJ2-1; TRBD2 aligns across 9 bases. Germline V lookup: CDR1 MNHEY, CDR2 SMNVEV (reference sequence). The J segment lost 0 bases and the V segment lost 6 bases, leaving 6 bases of the junction unmatched. CDR3 length: 16 amino acids. This CDR3 reads CASRLLSGSSYNEQFF. The DNA for the CDR3 is TGTGCCAGCAGGCTCCTTAGCGGGAGCTCCTACAATGAGCAGTTCTTC.

This clonotype was detected ten times or more. The genes are TRBV20-1 and TRBJ2-3; 10 nucleotides agree with TRBD2. The germline V gene encodes CDR1 DFQATT and CDR2 SNEGSKA (reference sequence). The CDR3 spans 15 residues. The ends lost 2 bases at V and 4 bases at J; junction bases unmatched: 6. The CDR3 DNA sequence: TGCAGTGCTAGAATCAGCGGGAGGGCCGCAGATACGCAGTATTTT. As protein: CSARISGRAADTQYF.

This rearrangement joins TRBV5-6 to TRBJ2-2; D uncertain. Trimming stripped 2 bases from V and 0 bases from J, with 14 bases between. Looked up from germline, CDR1 is SGHDT and CDR2 is YYEEEE. The CDR3 sequence is 17 residues long. CDR3 sequence: CASSFPSGSANTGELFF. The CDR3 nucleotides are TGTGCCAGCAGCTTTCCTTCAGGCTCAGCGAACACCGGGGAGCTGTTTTTT. Filled out from reference TRBV5-6 and TRBJ2-2, the complete variable domain reads DAGVTQSPTHLIKTRGQQVTLRCSPKSGHDTVSWYQQALGQGPQFIFQYYEEEERQRGNFPDRFSGHQFPNYSSELNVNALLLGDSALYLCASSFPSGSANTGELFFGEGSRLTVL.

This clonotype has a count of ten or more. This chain links TRBV27 with TRBJ2-1; unclear D gene. The germline V and J ends were trimmed by 1 base and 4 bases, with 5 bases remaining between them. Per the germline V gene, CDR1 is MNHEY and CDR2 is SMNVEV (reference sequence). The CDR3 consists of 13 residues. For the CDR3, the DNA is TGTGCCAGCAGTTTATTAGTTTACAATGAGCAGTTCTTC. Protein: CASSLLVYNEQFF.

The chain uses TRBV25-1 and TRBJ1-3; 7 bases agree with TRBD1. J lost 2 bases, V lost 0 bases, and 10 bases had no gene match. The CDR3 runs 18 residues. Germline loops: CDR1 MGHDK, CDR2 SYGVNS. The CDR3 DNA sequence: TGTGCCAGCAGTGAATATATGTTAGGGGGCGGCCCTGGAAACACCATATATTTT. Amino acids: CASSEYMLGGGPGNTIYF.

The chain employs TRBV9 and TRBJ2-1, with 7 bases lining up with TRBD2. The J segment lost 1 base and the V segment lost 0 bases, leaving 4 bases of the junction unmatched. This CDR3 contains 16 residues. Germline loops: CDR1 SGDLS, CDR2 YYNGEE. As DNA, the CDR3 is TGTGCCAGCAGCGTAGGCGGGAGAGGATCCTACAATGAGCAGTTCTTC. The encoded protein is CASSVGGRGSYNEQFF.

This clonotype was counted ten times or more. J is TRBJ2-1 and V is TRBV9; D call uncertain. V dropped 0 bases and J dropped 7 bases, with 14 bases sitting between them. The CDR3 consists of 15 residues. Germline loops: CDR1 SGDLS, CDR2 YYNGEE. The CDR3 loop reads CASSVAISSPNEQFF. CDR3 DNA sequence: TGTGCCAGCAGCGTAGCTATAAGTAGCCCTAATGAGCAGTTCTTC.

There are many counts of this clonotype. This chain joins TRBV2 and TRBJ1-5; tentative D call: TRBD1 (6 bases). The CDR3 length is 16 residues. CDR1 is SNHLY and CDR2 is FYNNEI in the germline V gene. The V end lost 7 bases, the J end lost 2 bases, and 18 bases lay between the germline ends. This CDR3 reads CASNRDKLVGNQPQHF. The CDR3 DNA reads TGTGCCAGCAACCGGGACAAACTTGTAGGCAATCAGCCCCAGCATTTT.

The sample holds a few counts of this clonotype. This chain uses TRBV20-1 with TRBJ2-7; 9 bases line up with TRBD2. V was pared by 0 bases and J by 2 bases, with 11 bases of the junction left unmatched. Germline CDR1 and CDR2: DFQATT and SNEGSKA (reference sequence). The CDR3 is made up of 17 amino acids. CDR3 residues: CSARESLGLAKTYEQYF. CDR3 in DNA: TGCAGTGCTAGAGAGAGCCTTGGACTAGCGAAAACCTACGAGCAGTACTTC.

This clonotype was detected many times. This sequence joins TRBV10-3 and TRBJ1-2; TRBD1 matches at 8 bases. The CDR3 extends over 15 amino acids. Germline values: CDR1 ENHRY, CDR2 SYGVKD. V lost 0 bases, J lost 4 bases, and 4 bases stayed unmatched. DNA for the CDR3: TGTGCCATCAGTGAGTCGACAGGGGCTGCCTATGGCTACACCTTC. Its protein product is CAISESTGAAYGYTF.

This clonotype was observed at least ten times. The chain is built from TRBV15 and TRBJ2-1; the D is unclear. The CDR3 length is 15 residues. V was shortened by 0 bases and J by 4 bases, with 10 bases between the two germline ends. Germline CDR1 LNHNV, CDR2 YYDKDF (reference sequence). The CDR3 sequence: CATSRDRRKYNEQFF. CDR3 nucleotide sequence: TGTGCCACCAGCAGAGATCGGCGGAAGTACAATGAGCAGTTCTTC.

The table lists this clonotype with many counts. The chain is built from TRBV2 and TRBJ1-5; D is ambiguous. Germline CDR1 and CDR2: SNHLY and FYNNEI. This CDR3 region has 14 residues. Trimming shortened V by 1 base and J by 1 base, and 5 bases separated the two germline ends. Here the CDR3 DNA reads TGTGCCAGCAGTGAAGGGCAGAGCAATCAGCCCCAGCATTTT. This gives the protein CASSEGQSNQPQHF.

This clonotype was found many times. The chain is built from TRBV19 and TRBJ2-7; 9 nucleotides match TRBD2. V dropped 3 bases and J dropped 6; count of bases not matched to a gene: 6. The CDR3 has 14 amino acids. The germline CDR1 and CDR2 sequences are LNHDA and SQIVND (reference sequence). CDR3 protein: CASSMKTSGSEQYF. DNA of the CDR3: TGTGCCAGTAGTATGAAGACTAGCGGTAGCGAGCAGTACTTC.

This clonotype occurred many times. This chain uses TRBV9 with TRBJ2-7; 7 bases map to TRBD2. The CDR3 extends over 14 amino acids. The V gene end was trimmed by 3 bases and the J gene end by 3 bases; junction bases not matched to a gene: 6. Germline V lookup: CDR1 SGDLS, CDR2 YYNGEE. The CDR3 nucleotides read TGTGCCAGCAGCGAGCGGGACGCAAGCTACGAGCAGTACTTC. Amino acids: CASSERDASYEQYF. The whole variable domain, remainder taken from reference TRBV9 and TRBJ2-7, is DSGVTQTPKHLITATGQRVTLRCSPRSGDLSVYWYQQSLDQGLQFLIQYYNGEERAKGNILERFSAQQFPDLHSELNLSSLELGDSALYFCASSERDASYEQYFGPGTRLTVT.

This clonotype was counted ten times or more. This chain links TRBV9 with TRBJ2-3; 8 bases fit TRBD2. Germline trimming cut 0 bases from V and 8 bases from J; bases unmatched to any gene: 8. CDR1 and CDR2 (germline): SGDLS, YYNGEE. The CDR3 spans 15 residues. CDR3 coding DNA: TGTGCCAGCAGCGTAGAGGCTAGCGGGTCCCTTACGCAGTATTTT. Translated, it gives CASSVEASGSLTQYF.

This clonotype was found many times. CDR3 protein: CASRVGTDTQYF. The CDR3 nucleotides are TGCGCCAGCAGGGTTGGCACAGATACGCAGTATTTT. The chain employs TRBV5-1 and TRBJ2-3; no definite D call. CDR1 is SGHRS and CDR2 is YFSETQ in the germline V gene. The V and J ends lost 5 bases and 1 base respectively, with 5 bases between them. This CDR3 has 12 amino acids. The entire variable domain, with the rest obtained from reference TRBV5-1 and TRBJ2-3, is as follows: KAGVTQTPRYLIKTRGQQVTLSCSPISGHRSVSWYQQTPGQGLQFLFEYFSETQRNKGNFPGRFSGRQFSNSRSEMNVSTLELGDSALYLCASRVGTDTQYFGPGTRLTVL.

This chain joins TRBV4-2 and TRBJ2-1, with 10 bases that match TRBD2. V lost 0 bases and J lost 6; bases outside the gene matches: 5. CDR1 and CDR2 from the germline V gene are LGHNA and YNFKEQ. The CDR3 loop spans 16 amino acids. As DNA, the CDR3 is TGTGCCAGCAGCCAAGAGTTTGCTAGCGGGAGCAATGAGCAGTTCTTC. Protein: CASSQEFASGSNEQFF.

In this sample, this clonotype turned up many times. The chain recombines TRBV12-3 or TRBV12-4 with TRBJ2-7; possibly TRBD2 for D (6 bases). The CDR3 spans 14 residues. V was shortened by 6 bases and J by 3 bases, with 15 bases between the two germline ends. The CDR3 DNA sequence: TGTGCCAGCAGGCCCGGGACTGGTCGCTACGAGCAGTACTTC. Translating it yields CASRPGTGRYEQYF.

In its sample, this clonotype was seen a few times. V and J are TRBV19 and TRBJ2-1, with 10 bases lining up with TRBD2. Trimming at V came to 4 bases and at J to 1 base, leaving 7 bases not matched to a gene. Germline CDR1 LNHDA, CDR2 SQIVND (reference sequence). This CDR3 region has 17 residues. The CDR3 DNA reads as TGTGCCAGTAGTACGGCGACTAGCGGGCCTTCCTACAATGAGCAGTTCTTC. Translated: CASSTATSGPSYNEQFF.